This is a list of T cell receptor beta chains from one sample in a study of STAT5B mutations in CD4+ large granular lymphocyte leukemia. Clones were sequenced by immunoSEQ multiplex PCR, and TCRdb holds only the in-frame ones, with some missing. Among fewer than 35,000 clones listed, 70% to 90% were seen once. The sequencing input was CD4+ T cells from blood buffy coats. The origin of the receptors is a human donor in good health. The CDR3 runs from the conserved cysteine through the conserved F or W. The order of the fields is J gene, V gene, clone size, D gene, CDR3 protein, CDR3 DNA. The D gene is left open where the match is weak. A clone size is listed for some rows: how often the clone was seen (once, few, many), or a class if it is expanded.

>TRBJ2-3|TRBV5-1|-|-
CASRVAREAYTDTQYF
TGCGCCAGCAGAGTGGCCCGGGAAGCTTACACAGATACGCAGTATTTT
>TRBJ2-5|TRBV30|-|-
CAWSVGAGETQYF
TGTGCCTGGAGTGTAGGGGCTGGGGAGACCCAGTACTTC
>TRBJ1-1|TRBV5-1|-|-
CASSSLGEGLAFF
TGCGCCAGCAGCTCCCTAGGAGAGGGCCTAGCTTTCTTT
>TRBJ2-7|TRBV20-1|-|-
CSATRGAAQYF
TGCAGTGCCACGAGGGGGGCAGCGCAGTACTTC
>TRBJ2-3|TRBV14|-|-
CASSHGAAGGYPQYF
TGTGCCAGCAGCCATGGCGCAGCTGGGGGTTATCCGCAGTATTTT
>TRBJ2-1|TRBV30|-|TRBD2
CAWSVGSWGRGATYNEQFF
TGTGCCTGGAGTGTAGGTAGTTGGGGGAGGGGAGCTACCTACAATGAGCAGTTCTTC
>TRBJ1-2|TRBV9|-|-
CASSEGGHLYGYTF
TGTGCCAGCAGCGAGGGGGGACACCTCTATGGCTACACCTTC
>TRBJ1-6|TRBV27|once|-
CASSLSRGDNSPLHF
TGTGCCAGCAGTTTATCGCGGGGAGATAATTCACCCCTCCACTTT
>TRBJ2-3|TRBV7-2|-|-
CASSRGRDTQYF
TGTGCCAGCAGCCGAGGGAGAGATACGCAGTATTTT
>TRBJ2-2|TRBV5-6|-|TRBD1
CASSFFLDRPNTGELFF
TGTGCCAGCAGCTTTTTCCTGGACAGGCCGAACACCGGGGAGCTGTTTTTT
>TRBJ1-1|TRBV5-1|-|-
CASSFNTEAFF
TGCGCCAGCAGCTTCAACACTGAAGCTTTCTTT
>TRBJ1-1|TRBV10-3|-|TRBD1
CAITPRGTDGQAFF
TGTGCCATCACCCCCAGGGGGACTGACGGGCAAGCTTTCTTT
>TRBJ2-4|TRBV5-7|once|TRBD1
CASSKSRDRGRVIQYF
TGTGCCAGCAGCAAGTCCCGGGACAGGGGCCGCGTGATTCAGTACTTC
>TRBJ2-4|TRBV9|-|-
CASSVGGAENIQYF
TGTGCCAGCAGCGTAGGGGGGGCTGAGAACATTCAGTACTTC
>TRBJ2-5|TRBV4-2|-|-
CASSQDAAGGGETQYF
TGTGCCAGCAGCCAAGACGCAGCAGGAGGCGGAGAGACCCAGTACTTC
>TRBJ1-1|TRBV5-4|-|-
CASLDRGAMNTEAFF
TGTGCCAGCCTCGACCGGGGCGCCATGAACACTGAAGCTTTCTTT
>TRBJ2-7|TRBV29-1|-|TRBD1
CSVGDSFYYEQYF
TGCAGCGTCGGGGACAGCTTTTACTACGAGCAGTACTTC
>TRBJ2-1|TRBV7-2|-|TRBD1
CASSWRQGALQFF
TGTGCCAGCAGCTGGAGACAGGGGGCACTTCAGTTCTTC
>TRBJ1-1|TRBV19|-|-
CASSPPWGDTEAFF
TGTGCCAGTAGTCCCCCGTGGGGGGACACTGAAGCTTTCTTT
>TRBJ2-2|TRBV6-5|once|-
CASSRPSFNTGELFF
TGTGCCAGCAGTCGCCCCTCCTTTAACACCGGGGAGCTGTTTTTT
>TRBJ1-1|TRBV6-1|-|TRBD1
CASSEKGQGNTEAFF
TGTGCCAGCAGTGAGAAGGGACAGGGAAACACTGAAGCTTTCTTT
>TRBJ1-6|TRBV10-2|-|-
CASSEWGRETPLHF
TGCGCCAGCAGTGAGTGGGGCAGAGAGACACCCCTCCACTTT
>TRBJ1-5|TRBV30|-|-
CAWSPEWFGSNQPQHF
TGTGCCTGGAGTCCAGAGTGGTTTGGCAGCAATCAGCCCCAGCATTTT
>TRBJ2-3|TRBV9|-|-
CASSPWRLVDTQYF
TGTGCCAGCAGCCCCTGGCGTCTCGTGGATACGCAGTATTTT
>TRBJ1-2|TRBV7-6|-|-
CASSPSDNYGYTF
TGTGCCAGCAGCCCATCAGACAACTATGGCTACACCTTC
>TRBJ2-7|TRBV6-8|-|TRBD1
CASIPRTGNWVSYEQYF
TGTGCCAGCATCCCCCGGACAGGGAATTGGGTTTCCTACGAGCAGTACTTC
>TRBJ2-7|TRBV5-1|-|TRBD1
CASGVGQQAYEQYF
TGCGCCAGCGGAGTGGGACAGCAGGCCTACGAGCAGTACTTC
>TRBJ2-6|TRBV5-8|-|-
CASSLGGLGGANVLTF
TGTGCCAGCAGCTTGGGAGGATTGGGGGGGGCCAACGTCCTGACTTTC
>TRBJ2-7|TRBV5-4|-|TRBD1
CASSLQGQGNYEQYF
TGTGCCAGCAGCCTCCAGGGACAGGGGAACTACGAGCAGTACTTC
>TRBJ2-2|TRBV4-2|once|-
CASSQTSGAGAGELFF
TGTGCCAGCAGCCAAACTTCGGGAGCTGGGGCCGGGGAGCTGTTTTTT
>TRBJ2-1|TRBV5-4|-|-
CASSLDQNEQFF
TGTGCCAGCAGCTTGGACCAAAATGAGCAGTTCTTC
>TRBJ1-5|TRBV7-8|few|-
CASSSTGNSNQPQHF
TGTGCCAGCAGCTCGACAGGTAATAGCAATCAGCCCCAGCATTTT
>TRBJ2-7|TRBV5-1|once|-
CASSFAGATYEQYF
TGCGCCAGCAGCTTTGCTGGGGCTACCTACGAGCAGTACTTC
>TRBJ2-7|TRBV6-5|-|-
CASSSAQASSYEQYF
TGTGCCAGCAGTTCTGCACAGGCTAGCTCCTACGAGCAGTACTTC
>TRBJ2-3|TRBV4-1|-|-
CASSQGPRTDTQYF
TGCGCCAGCAGCCAAGGGCCCCGCACAGATACGCAGTATTTT
>TRBJ2-1|TRBV12-5|-|TRBD1
CASGTGTVYNEQFF
TGTGCTAGTGGAACCGGGACAGTATACAATGAGCAGTTCTTC
>TRBJ2-7|TRBV6-5|few|TRBD1
CASSRDRYFPEQYF
TGTGCCAGCAGCAGGGACAGGTATTTTCCCGAGCAGTACTTC
>TRBJ2-1|TRBV25-1|-|-
CASSESQGRESYEQFF
TGTGCCAGCAGTGAATCGCAGGGGCGGGAATCGTATGAGCAGTTCTTC
>TRBJ1-2|TRBV7-2|-|-
CASSQTPYGYTF
TGTGCCAGCAGCCAAACGCCGTATGGCTACACCTTC
>TRBJ2-7|TRBV5-5|-|TRBD1
CASSPNRPGQGAEQYF
TGTGCCAGCAGCCCGAACAGACCGGGACAGGGGGCCGAGCAGTACTTC
>TRBJ2-2|TRBV5-1|-|-
CASTETANTGELFF
TGCGCCAGCACTGAGACAGCCAACACCGGGGAGCTGTTTTTT
>TRBJ2-1|TRBV5-1|-|-
CASSLVPPVEGYNEQFF
TGCGCCAGCAGCTTGGTCCCCCCAGTGGAGGGGTACAATGAGCAGTTCTTC
>TRBJ2-1|TRBV10-2|-|-
CASSKQEGMFF
TGCGCCAGCAGTAAGCAGGAGGGGATGTTCTTC
>TRBJ1-2|TRBV19|few|TRBD1
CASSIQGGNGYTF
TGTGCCAGTAGTATACAGGGGGGAAATGGCTACACCTTC
>TRBJ2-5|TRBV7-9|-|TRBD2
CASRRLAGGAETQYF
TGTGCCAGCAGACGACTGGCGGGGGGGGCAGAGACCCAGTACTTC
>TRBJ1-4|TRBV30|-|-
CAWNLKGPDKLFF
TGTGCCTGGAACTTGAAGGGTCCGGATAAACTGTTTTTT